Below, one TCR beta chain is given with its context. Its antigen is undetermined. CDR1 SGHRS and CDR2 YFSETQ come from the germline V gene. The CDR3 length is 16 residues. The V and J ends lost 6 bases and 0 bases respectively, with 13 bases between them. The data derive from a study of T cells after yellow fever vaccination. Findings of the study overall: Detected again after the booster were most primary-vaccination clones, at approximately 95% CD4 and 70% to 90% CD8.

TCR cDNA, made by 5'RACE template switching, carried an added universal primer site and UMIs. TCRdb reprocessed the 5' RACE reads via MiXCR and lists one record per CDR3 protein. The table records 450,000 to 550,000 distinct CDR3 sequences, 20% to 25% of them present only once. This chain links TRBV5-1 with TRBJ2-6; TRBD1 is a possible D gene (5 bases). The specimen comprised PBMCs, sampled 21 days after the first yellow fever vaccination. The receptor comes from a man between 18 and 29 years old who received the YFV17D yellow fever vaccine. Here the CDR3 DNA reads TGCGCCAGCATGTCAGGGCCGAACTCTGGGGCCAACGTCCTGACTTTC. Its protein product is CASMSGPNSGANVLTF.